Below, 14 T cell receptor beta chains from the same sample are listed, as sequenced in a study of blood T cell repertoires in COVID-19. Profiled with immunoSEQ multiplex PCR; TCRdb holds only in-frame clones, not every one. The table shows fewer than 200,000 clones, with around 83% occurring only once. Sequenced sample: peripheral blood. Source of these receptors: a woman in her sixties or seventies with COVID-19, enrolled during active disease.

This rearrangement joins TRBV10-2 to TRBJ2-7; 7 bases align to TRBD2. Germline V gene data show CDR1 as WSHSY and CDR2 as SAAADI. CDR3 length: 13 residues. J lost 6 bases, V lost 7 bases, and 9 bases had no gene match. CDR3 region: CASKRDPPSEQYF. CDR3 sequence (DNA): TGCGCCAGCAAGCGGGATCCTCCTTCCGAGCAGTACTTC.

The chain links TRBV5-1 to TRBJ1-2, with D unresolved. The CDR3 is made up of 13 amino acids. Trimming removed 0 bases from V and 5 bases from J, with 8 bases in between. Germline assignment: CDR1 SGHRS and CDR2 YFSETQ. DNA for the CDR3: TGCGCCAGCAGCTTGGAGCCGGAGTATGGCTACACCTTC. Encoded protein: CASSLEPEYGYTF.

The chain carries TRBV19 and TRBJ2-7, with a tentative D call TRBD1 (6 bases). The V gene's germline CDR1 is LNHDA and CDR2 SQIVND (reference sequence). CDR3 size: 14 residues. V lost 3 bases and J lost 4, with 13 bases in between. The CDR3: CASSIGTRIYEQYF. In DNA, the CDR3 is TGTGCCAGTAGTATCGGGACACGTATTTACGAGCAGTACTTC.

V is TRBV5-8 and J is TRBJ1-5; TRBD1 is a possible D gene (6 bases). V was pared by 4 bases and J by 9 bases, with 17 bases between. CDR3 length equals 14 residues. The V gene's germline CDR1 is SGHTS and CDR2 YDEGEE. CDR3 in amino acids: CASSLRQARGPQHF. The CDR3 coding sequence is TGTGCCAGCAGCCTAAGACAGGCACGAGGGCCCCAGCATTTT.

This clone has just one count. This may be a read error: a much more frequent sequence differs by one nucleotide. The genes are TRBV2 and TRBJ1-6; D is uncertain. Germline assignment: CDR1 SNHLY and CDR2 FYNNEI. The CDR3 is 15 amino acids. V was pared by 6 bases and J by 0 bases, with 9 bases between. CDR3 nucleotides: TGTGCCAGCAGGCTGTCCAGCTCCTATAATTCACCCCTCCACTTT. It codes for CASRLSSSYNSPLHF.

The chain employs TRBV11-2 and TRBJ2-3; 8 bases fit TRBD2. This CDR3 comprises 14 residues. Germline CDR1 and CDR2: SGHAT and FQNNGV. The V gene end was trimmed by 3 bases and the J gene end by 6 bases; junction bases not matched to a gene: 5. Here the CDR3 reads CASSFPGGWDTQYF. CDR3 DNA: TGTGCCAGCAGCTTCCCGGGGGGGTGGGATACGCAGTATTTT.

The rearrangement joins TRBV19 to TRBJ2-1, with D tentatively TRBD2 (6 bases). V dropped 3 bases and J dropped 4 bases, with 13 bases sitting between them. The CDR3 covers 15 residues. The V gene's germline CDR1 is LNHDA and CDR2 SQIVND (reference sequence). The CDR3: CASSIGGSRYNEQFF. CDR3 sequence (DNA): TGTGCCAGTAGTATCGGAGGGAGCCGATACAATGAGCAGTTCTTC.

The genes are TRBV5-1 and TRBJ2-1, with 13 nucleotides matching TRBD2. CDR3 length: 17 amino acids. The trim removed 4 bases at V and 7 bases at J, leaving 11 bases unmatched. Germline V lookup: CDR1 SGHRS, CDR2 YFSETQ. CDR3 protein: CASSLGPTSGRGNEQFF. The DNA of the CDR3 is TGCGCCAGCAGCCTCGGCCCTACTAGCGGGAGGGGGAATGAGCAGTTCTTC.

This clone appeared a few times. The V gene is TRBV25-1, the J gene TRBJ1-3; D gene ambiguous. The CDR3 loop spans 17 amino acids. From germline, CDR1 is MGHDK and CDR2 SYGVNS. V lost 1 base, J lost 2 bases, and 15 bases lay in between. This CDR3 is CASSESSKGEAGNTIYF. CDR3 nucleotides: TGTGCCAGCAGTGAATCGAGTAAGGGAGAAGCTGGAAACACCATATATTTT. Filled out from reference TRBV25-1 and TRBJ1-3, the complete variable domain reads EADIYQTPRYLVIGTGKKITLECSQTMGHDKMYWYQQDPGMELHLIHYSYGVNSTEKGDLSSESTVSRIRTEHFPLTLESARPSHTSQYLCASSESSKGEAGNTIYFGEGSWLTVV.

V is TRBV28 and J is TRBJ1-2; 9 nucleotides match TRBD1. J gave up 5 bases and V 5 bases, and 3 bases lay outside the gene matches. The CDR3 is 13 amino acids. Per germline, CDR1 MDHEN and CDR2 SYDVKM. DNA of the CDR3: TGTGCCAGCAGTACAGGGGGCGGGTATGGCTACACCTTC. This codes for CASSTGGGYGYTF.

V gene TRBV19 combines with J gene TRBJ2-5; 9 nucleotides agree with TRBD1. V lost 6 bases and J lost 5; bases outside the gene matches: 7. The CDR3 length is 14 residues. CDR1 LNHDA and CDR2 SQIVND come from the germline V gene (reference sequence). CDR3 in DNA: TGTGCCAGTAGAAACAGGGGGCGCGGTGAGACCCAGTACTTC. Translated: CASRNRGRGETQYF. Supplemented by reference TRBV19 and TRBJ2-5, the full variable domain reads DGGITQSPKYLFRKEGQNVTLSCEQNLNHDAMYWYRQDPGQGLRLIYYSQIVNDFQKGDIAEGYSVSREKKESFPLTVTSAQKNPTAFYLCASRNRGRGETQYFGPGTRLLVL.

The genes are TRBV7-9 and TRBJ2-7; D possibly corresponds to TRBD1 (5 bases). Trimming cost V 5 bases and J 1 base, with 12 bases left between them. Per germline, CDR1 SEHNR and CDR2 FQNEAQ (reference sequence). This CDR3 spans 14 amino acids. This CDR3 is CASSPRQSSYEQYF. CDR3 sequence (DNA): TGTGCCAGCAGCCCAAGACAGTCATCCTACGAGCAGTACTTC.

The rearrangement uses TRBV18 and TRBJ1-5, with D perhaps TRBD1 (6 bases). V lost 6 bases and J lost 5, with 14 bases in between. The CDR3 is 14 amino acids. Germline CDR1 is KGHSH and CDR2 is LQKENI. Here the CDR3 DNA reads TGTGCCAGCTCGTCAAGTGAGGGGGATCAGCCCCAGCATTTT. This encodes CASSSSEGDQPQHF. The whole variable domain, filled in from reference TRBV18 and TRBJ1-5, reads NAGVMQNPRHLVRRRGQEARLRCSPMKGHSHVYWYRQLPEEGLKFMVYLQKENIIDESGMPKERFSAEFPKEGPSILRIQQVVRGDSAAYFCASSSSEGDQPQHFGDGTRLSIL.

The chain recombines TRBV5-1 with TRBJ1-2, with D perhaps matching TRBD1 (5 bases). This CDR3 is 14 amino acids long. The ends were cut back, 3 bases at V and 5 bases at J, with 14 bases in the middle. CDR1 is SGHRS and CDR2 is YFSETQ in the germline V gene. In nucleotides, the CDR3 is TGCGCCAGCAGCTCCGGTGCGGGGGTTTATGGCTACACCTTC. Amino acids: CASSSGAGVYGYTF.